These 11 T cell receptor beta chains originate from one sample sequenced in a study of T cell clonotyping in hematopoietic cell transplantation. Clones were sequenced by immunoSEQ multiplex PCR, and TCRdb holds only the in-frame ones, with some missing. Counted here are about 69,000 clones, 90% to 96% occurring once; the ten biggest clones make up around 1.5%. The sample's time point: recipient sample about 28 days before transplant, after cytoreduction. The source was peripheral blood mononuclear cells, collected before stem cell transplant. These receptors were taken from a woman aged 50 to 65 with acute myeloid leukemia. Some clones in this sample may be carry-over from other donors' samples.

The rearrangement links TRBV29-1 to TRBJ2-7; 7 bases line up with TRBD1. Germline V lookup: CDR1 SQVTM, CDR2 ANQGSEA. CDR3 length: 12 amino acids. V shed 5 bases and J 3 bases; nucleotides not matched to a gene: 4. The CDR3: CSVITGVYEQYF. The CDR3, as DNA: TGCAGCGTTATCACAGGGGTCTACGAGCAGTACTTC.

The V call is TRBV5-6, the J call TRBJ1-1; TRBD1 is a possible D gene (6 bases). The CDR3 spans 14 residues. Germline CDR1 SGHDT, CDR2 YYEEEE. V was cut by 4 bases and J by 2 bases, with 12 bases left in between. CDR3 residues: CASSPQGLNTEAFF. The CDR3 DNA follows: TGTGCCAGCAGCCCACAGGGATTAAACACTGAAGCTTTCTTT.

This chain uses TRBV6-5 with TRBJ1-2, with TRBD1 as a possible D gene (5 bases). The germline V gene has CDR1 MNHEY and CDR2 SVGAGI. This CDR3 is built from 13 residues. Trimming shortened V by 4 bases and J by 4 bases, and 10 bases separated the two germline ends. The CDR3 protein is CASSSGAGYGYTF. DNA for the CDR3: TGTGCCAGCAGTTCCGGGGCAGGCTATGGCTACACCTTC.

This chain uses TRBV2 with TRBJ2-1, with 8 bases that match TRBD2. There are 17 residues in the CDR3. In germline, CDR1 is SNHLY, CDR2 FYNNEI. V gave up 2 bases and J gave up 4 bases; unmatched junction bases: 10. The DNA for the CDR3 is TGTGCCAGCAGTGAACGTATGGCGGGGGGTTTGTACAATGAGCAGTTCTTC. Translation gives CASSERMAGGLYNEQFF.

V usage is TRBV30 and J usage is TRBJ1-2; D is possibly TRBD1 (6 bases). CDR3 length equals 15 residues. Germline V lookup: CDR1 GTSNPN, CDR2 SVGIG (reference sequence). The ends were cut back, 0 bases at V and 5 bases at J, with 16 bases in the middle. The CDR3 spells CAWSVGAGARYGYTF. The CDR3 DNA is TGTGCCTGGAGTGTGGGTGCAGGGGCGAGGTATGGCTACACCTTC.

The chain has TRBV6-5 and TRBJ2-1; 9 bases fit TRBD2. CDR3 length: 15 residues. With 2 bases clipped from V and 4 bases from J, the junction kept 3 bases outside the gene matches. Germline lookup yields CDR1 MNHEY and CDR2 SVGAGI. This CDR3 reads CASSYEAGGYNEQFF. CDR3 sequence (DNA): TGTGCCAGCAGTTACGAGGCGGGAGGGTACAATGAGCAGTTCTTC.

This CDR3 reads CASTVVGTNTEAFF. The CDR3 region has the DNA TGTGCCAGCACCGTTGTAGGGACAAACACTGAAGCTTTCTTT. This chain links TRBV6-1 with TRBJ1-1; TRBD1 is a possible D gene (6 bases). The CDR3 covers 14 residues. Between the trimmed V and J ends, which lost 7 bases and 2 bases, there was a span of 14 bases. Germline CDR1 is MNHNS and CDR2 is SASEGT.

The chain combines TRBV7-6 with TRBJ1-3, with D perhaps matching TRBD1 (6 bases). V was trimmed by 4 bases and J by 4 bases, leaving 8 bases between them. Germline V gene sequence: CDR1 SGHVS, CDR2 FNYEAQ. This CDR3 contains 13 residues. CDR3 in amino acids: CASSSGAGNTIYF. CDR3 nucleotide sequence: TGTGCCAGCAGCTCGGGGGCAGGAAACACCATATATTTT.

DNA for the CDR3: TGTGCCAGCAGCCAAGAGGAAGTACCTATGGTGGATACGCAGTATTTT. Its translation: CASSQEEVPMVDTQYF. The chain carries TRBV4-2 and TRBJ2-3; D remains ambiguous. V lost 0 bases to trimming and J lost 6 bases, with 16 bases between them. CDR3 length: 16 amino acids. Germline CDR1 LGHNA, CDR2 YNFKEQ.

This rearrangement joins TRBV10-3 to TRBJ2-3; no firm D call. V was clipped by 8 bases and J by 1 base, with 7 bases between them. Germline CDR1 and CDR2: ENHRY and SYGVKD. This CDR3 has 12 amino acids. The CDR3 protein is CAIAYGTDTQYF. Written as DNA, the CDR3 is TGTGCCATCGCCTACGGCACAGATACGCAGTATTTT.

The chain uses TRBV28 and TRBJ1-1, with D hard to call. V was clipped by 5 bases and J by 3 bases, with 16 bases between them. Germline V gene lookup returns CDR1 MDHEN and CDR2 SYDVKM. The CDR3 is 15 residues long. The CDR3 region is CASSLQVFFDTEAFF. The CDR3 DNA is TGTGCCAGCAGTCTCCAGGTTTTCTTCGACACTGAAGCTTTCTTT.